One sample yielded the 8 T cell receptor beta chains listed below, sequenced in a study of shared clonotypes between healthy human individuals. The protocol was immunoSEQ multiplex PCR, while the TCRdb copy is restricted to in-frame clones and leaves out a portion. The table includes millions of clones, more than 90% detected once. Input material: naive CD4+ T cells sorted from blood. As to subset: CD45RA+ positively selected. These receptors originate from a man aged 18 to 30 in good health.

V is TRBV30 and J is TRBJ2-2, with D maybe TRBD1 (5 bases). Germline values: CDR1 GTSNPN, CDR2 SVGIG (reference sequence). V gave up 1 base and J gave up 3 bases, with 12 bases separating them. This CDR3 spans 15 amino acids. The CDR3 DNA sequence: TGTGCCTGGAGTGGGGGCAGGGTGGACACCGGGGAGCTGTTTTTT. Its translation: CAWSGGRVDTGELFF.

V and J are TRBV5-1 and TRBJ2-3; the D is unclear. V lost 0 bases and J lost 4, with 12 bases in between. The CDR3 is made up of 15 amino acids. Germline CDR1 and CDR2: SGHRS and YFSETQ. CDR3 DNA: TGCGCCAGCAGCTTGGATGGAAGTTCCCCAGATACGCAGTATTTT. As protein: CASSLDGSSPDTQYF.

J is TRBJ2-1 and V is TRBV9; 8 bases align to TRBD1. The length of the CDR3 is 16 residues. The V gene's germline CDR1 is SGDLS and CDR2 YYNGEE. Unmatched junction bases numbered 6, after V lost 0 bases and J lost 4 bases. The CDR3 bases are TGTGCCAGCAGCGTAGATCCCCAGGGGGCTTACAATGAGCAGTTCTTC. This gives the protein CASSVDPQGAYNEQFF.

V is TRBV5-1 and J is TRBJ2-2; 12 bases fit TRBD1. Germline V CDR1 and CDR2: SGHRS, YFSETQ. CDR3 length equals 17 residues. With V trimmed by 5 bases and J by 7 bases, 12 bases remained unmatched. CDR3 residues: CASRPGGTGGRDGELFF. CDR3 nucleotides: TGCGCCAGCAGGCCCGGCGGGACAGGGGGCAGAGACGGGGAGCTGTTTTTT. The entire variable domain, with the rest obtained from reference TRBV5-1 and TRBJ2-2, is as follows: KAGVTQTPRYLIKTRGQQVTLSCSPISGHRSVSWYQQTPGQGLQFLFEYFSETQRNKGNFPGRFSGRQFSNSRSEMNVSTLELGDSALYLCASRPGGTGGRDGELFFGEGSRLTVL.

The CDR3 protein is CASSPQTGSNSPLHF. The CDR3 nucleotides are TGTGCCAGCAGCCCTCAGACAGGGTCTAATTCACCCCTCCACTTT. The chain recombines TRBV11-2 with TRBJ1-6; TRBD1 aligns across 7 bases. CDR1 SGHAT and CDR2 FQNNGV come from the germline V gene. This CDR3 has 15 amino acids. Germline trimming cut 5 bases from V and 6 bases from J; bases unmatched to any gene: 7. The variable domain in full, completed from reference TRBV11-2 and TRBJ1-6, reads EAGVAQSPRYKIIEKRQSVAFWCNPISGHATLYWYQQILGQGPKLLIQFQNNGVVDDSQLPKDRFSAERLKGVDSTLKIQPAKLEDSAVYLCASSPQTGSNSPLHFGNGTRLTVT.

V gene TRBV6-1 combines with J gene TRBJ1-2; no clear D gene. V was pared by 6 bases and J by 3 bases, with 11 bases between. The germline gives CDR1 MNHNS, CDR2 SASEGT. The CDR3 is 13 amino acids. CDR3 in amino acids: CASSQVSHYGYTF. CDR3 in DNA: TGTGCCAGCAGCCAGGTCAGCCACTATGGCTACACCTTC.

The gene calls are TRBV28 and TRBJ2-3; D possibly corresponds to TRBD2 (5 bases). The CDR3 has 12 amino acids. Germline V gene sequence: CDR1 MDHEN, CDR2 SYDVKM. Trimming removed 5 bases at V and 4 bases at J, with 7 bases between. CDR3 coding DNA: TGTGCCAGCAGTCCCGGGGCAGATACGCAGTATTTT. The encoded protein is CASSPGADTQYF.

The chain joins TRBV7-9 to TRBJ2-4; no reliable D call. The CDR3 length is 15 residues. Deletions cut 6 bases from V and 4 bases from J, with 16 bases between. CDR1 and CDR2 (germline): SEHNR, FQNEAQ (reference sequence). CDR3 sequence reads: CASSSAGLGKNIQYF. In nucleotides, the CDR3 is TGTGCCAGCAGTTCAGCTGGTCTGGGAAAAAACATTCAGTACTTC.